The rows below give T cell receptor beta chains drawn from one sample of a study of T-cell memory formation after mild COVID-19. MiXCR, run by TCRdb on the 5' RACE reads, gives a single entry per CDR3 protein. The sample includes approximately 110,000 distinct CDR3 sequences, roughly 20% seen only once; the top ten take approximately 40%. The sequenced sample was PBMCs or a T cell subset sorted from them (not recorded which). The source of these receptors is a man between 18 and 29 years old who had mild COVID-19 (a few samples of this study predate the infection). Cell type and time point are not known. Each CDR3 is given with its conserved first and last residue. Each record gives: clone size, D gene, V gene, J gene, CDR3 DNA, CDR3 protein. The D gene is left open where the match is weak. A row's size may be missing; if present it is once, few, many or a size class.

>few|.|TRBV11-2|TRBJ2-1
TGTGCCAGCAGCTTAGGGGTACAGGGACTGAATGAGCAGTTCTTC
CASSLGVQGLNEQFF
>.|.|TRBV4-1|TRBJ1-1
TGCGCCAGCAGCCAAATCTCTCCGGGGCAAGCTTTCTTT
CASSQISPGQAFF
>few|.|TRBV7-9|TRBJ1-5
TGTGCCAGCTCCAGAGGAGAACAGGGTAGCAATCAGCCCCAGCATTTT
CASSRGEQGSNQPQHF
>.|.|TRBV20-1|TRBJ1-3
TGCAGTGCTAGCGGAGGTACTGGAAACACCATATATTTT
CSASGGTGNTIYF
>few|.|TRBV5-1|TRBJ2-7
TGCGCCAGCAGCTCGGACAGCCACCTCTACGAGCAGTACTTC
CASSSDSHLYEQYF
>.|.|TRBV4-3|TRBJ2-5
TGCGCCAGCAGCCAAGGCAGAGGCGAGACCCAGTACTTC
CASSQGRGETQYF
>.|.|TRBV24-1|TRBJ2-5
TGTGCCACCAGTGACAGGGCCATCCAAGAGACCCAGTACTTC
CATSDRAIQETQYF
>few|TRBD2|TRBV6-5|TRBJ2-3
TGTGCCAGCAGTTGGGGAGGGACAGATACGCAGTATTTT
CASSWGGTDTQYF
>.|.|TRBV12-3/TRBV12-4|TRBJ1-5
TGTGCCAGCAGCCGATATAGCAATCAGCCCCAGCATTTT
CASSRYSNQPQHF
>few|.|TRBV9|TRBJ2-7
TGTGCCAGCAGCGTAGCTACAGGGACCTACGAGCAGTACTTC
CASSVATGTYEQYF
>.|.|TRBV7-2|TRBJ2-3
TGTGCCAGCAGCTCCGACGGAACAGATACGCAGTATTTT
CASSSDGTDTQYF
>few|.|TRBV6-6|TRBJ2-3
TGTGCCAGCAGTTACTTAAGACAGACAGATACGCAGTATTTT
CASSYLRQTDTQYF
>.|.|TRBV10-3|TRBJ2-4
TGTGCCATCAGTGAGTCGATCAACACAGCCAAAAACATTCAGTACTTC
CAISESINTAKNIQYF
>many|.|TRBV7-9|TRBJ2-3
TGTGCCAGCAGCTTGAGAGATACGCAGTATTTT
CASSLRDTQYF
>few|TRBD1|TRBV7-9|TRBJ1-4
TGTGCCAGCAGGCCAGGGGGCGGTGAAAAACTGTTTTTT
CASRPGGGEKLFF
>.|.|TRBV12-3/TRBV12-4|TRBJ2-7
TGTGCCAGCAGTTTAGCCGGCCCTAGGGACGAGCAGTACTTC
CASSLAGPRDEQYF
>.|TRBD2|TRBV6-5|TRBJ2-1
TGTGCCAGCAGTTACTCGAAGGCGACTAGCGGGGGGGATAGGAGTGAGCAGTTCTTC
CASSYSKATSGGDRSEQFF
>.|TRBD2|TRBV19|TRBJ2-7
TGTGCCAGTAGTATGGCCCAGCGGGGTCCCTACGAGCAGTACTTC
CASSMAQRGPYEQYF
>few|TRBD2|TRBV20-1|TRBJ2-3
TGCAGTGCTCGACTAGCGGGCGTAGCTAGCACAGATACGCAGTATTTT
CSARLAGVASTDTQYF
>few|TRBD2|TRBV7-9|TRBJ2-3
TGTGCCAGCAGGAACAGCCTGGCCAGCGGGGGGGCGTTTTGGACAGATACGCAGTATTTT
CASRNSLASGGAFWTDTQYF
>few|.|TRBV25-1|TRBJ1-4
TGTGCCAGCAGTGAATCCGTCGAAAAACTGTTTTTT
CASSESVEKLFF
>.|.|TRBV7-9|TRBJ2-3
TGTGCCAGCAGCTGGGAAAGGGACCCAAGCACAGATACGCAGTATTTT
CASSWERDPSTDTQYF
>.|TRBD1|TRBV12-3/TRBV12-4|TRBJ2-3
TGTGCCAGCATCCACCGGGACAGGGGGACTGATACGCAGTATTTT
CASIHRDRGTDTQYF
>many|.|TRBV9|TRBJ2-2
TGTGCCAGCAGCCCCTCGGGGACCGGGGAGCTGTTTTTT
CASSPSGTGELFF
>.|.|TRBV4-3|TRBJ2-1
TGCGCCAGCAGCCCTTGGGGGCTGGGGGGGTCGGATGAGCAGTTCTTC
CASSPWGLGGSDEQFF
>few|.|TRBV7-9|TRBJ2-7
TGTGCCAGCAGCTTAGCTATCTCCTCCTACGAGCAGTACTTC
CASSLAISSYEQYF
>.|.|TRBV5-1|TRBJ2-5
TGCGCCAGCAGCTTCATTGGGGGAGAGACCCAGTACTTC
CASSFIGGETQYF
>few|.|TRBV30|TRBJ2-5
TGTGCCTGGAGCGATGGTAGCTGGGAGACCCAGTACTTC
CAWSDGSWETQYF
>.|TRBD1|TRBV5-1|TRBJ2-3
TGCGCCAGCAGCGCTGGACAGGGCTCGACAGATACGCAGTATTTT
CASSAGQGSTDTQYF
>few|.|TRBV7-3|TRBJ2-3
TGTGCCAGCAGCTTAGAGCCAGCTGATACGCAGTATTTT
CASSLEPADTQYF
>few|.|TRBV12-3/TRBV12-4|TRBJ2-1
TGTGCCAGCAGCCCCCCGGGGAGCGATGAGCAGTTCTTC
CASSPPGSDEQFF
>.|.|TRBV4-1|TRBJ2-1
TGCGCCAGCAGCCAGGAGCCGGGGGCGGCCTACAATGAGCAGTTCTTC
CASSQEPGAAYNEQFF
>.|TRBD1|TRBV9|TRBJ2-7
TGTGCCAGCAGTCCACCGGGACAGGGAACCTACGAGCAGTACTTC
CASSPPGQGTYEQYF
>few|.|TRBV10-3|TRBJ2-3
TGTGCCATCAGTGAGTTTTCAGATACGCAGTATTTT
CAISEFSDTQYF
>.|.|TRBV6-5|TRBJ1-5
TGTGCCAGCAGTTCCGGCGGAAGGCCACATCAGCCCCAGCATTTT
CASSSGGRPHQPQHF
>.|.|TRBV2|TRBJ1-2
TGTGCCAGCAGTGATAGTCGGTTAGCAGGGGTTGGCTACACCTTC
CASSDSRLAGVGYTF
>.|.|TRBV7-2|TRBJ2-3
TGTGCCAGCAGCTTTAGGGAAAAATCCACAGATACGCAGTATTTT
CASSFREKSTDTQYF